This T cell receptor beta chain was recovered during a study of blood T cell repertoires in COVID-19 (TCRdb year 2020). In the study overall: The collaborator samples originated in the United States, Italy and Spain and spanned the acute and convalescent phases of COVID-19. Where available, HLA class I and class II types were taken from metadata supplied by the sample provider and were not determined by assay-based typing. A de-identified subject ID, COVID-19 status, age in years and sex were almost always included in the sample metadata. The repertoires were released in a freely available public database intended as a resource for research on the immune response to SARS-CoV-2. The material from the prospective study consisted of cDNA or gDNA derived from T cells, B-cell-depleted T cells, or PBMCs. The dataset comprised deeply sampled blood TCRbeta repertoires from subjects exposed to, actively infected with, or recovered from COVID-19. The samples were drawn from the first 160 participants of the ongoing ImmuneRACE study and from under 1,500 subjects provided by 6 global collaborators. On the study overall, not on this receptor specifically: The quantity of clinical and demographic metadata differed by source and by participant and was supplied without curation.

To note about this clone: Its specific antigen is unknown. Per-base quality was not reported, and no clone a single base away is much larger than it.

TCRbeta CDR3 regions were amplified from genomic DNA using the immunoSEQ Assay, a bias-controlled multiplex PCR. Regarding the original processing steps: The number of nucleated cells in each sample was estimated by amplification of reference gene primers within the assay. To quantify the absolute abundance of each unique TCRbeta CDR3 rearrangement, sequence reads were collapsed and filtered. For each sample, productive Simpson clonality was calculated by taking the square root of Simpson's diversity index across productive rearrangements. TCRdb stores this immuneACCESS table with in-frame sequences only. Part of the clones is absent; in the studies checked, under half of the shortfall reflects unresolved V genes, and no reason is known for the rest. The V and J calls and clone size are taken from that table; D and trimming were inferred from the DNA. The sample records about 250,000 clones, 89% of which are singletons. Of the sample, 4.6% is held by the ten largest clones.

Samples from volunteer blood donors who had recovered from COVID-19 were contributed by a second Seattle source. Whole blood was collected in K2EDTA tubes by collaborating institutions according to the institutions' own protocols. For TCRbeta analysis, collaborators shipped samples as frozen whole blood, isolated PBMCs, or DNA extracted from either of those sample types. V is clipped by 2 bases and J by 0 bases, and the sequence between their germline boundaries is 7 bases long. Sequences KGHSH (CDR1) and LQKENI (CDR2) are obtained from the germline V gene. From its cysteine to its phenylalanine, the CDR3 spans 15 amino acids. Only the CDR3 portion is preserved as DNA: 45 bases, with reading frame beginning at the first base.

Source material: peripheral blood. The TCR comes from a woman aged 35 to 49 who had recovered from COVID-19. The chain links TRBV18 with TRBJ1-4; a weak D assignment points to TRBD1 (5 bases agree). The CDR3 reads CASSPTGPTNEKLFF. The nucleotide sequence reads TGTGCCAGCTCACCAACAGGTCCAACTAATGAAAAACTGTTTTTT.